This TCR beta chain was identified in a study of shared clonotypes between healthy human individuals. Looking at the study overall: Each donor's CD8 memory used one plate, CD8 naive two, each CD4 subset three.

V gave up 3 bases and J gave up 1 base, with 9 bases separating them. The CDR3 runs 14 residues. In germline, CDR1 is KGHSH, CDR2 LQKENI. The table came from immunoSEQ multiplex PCR; TCRdb's copy has only in-frame clones and leaves some out. Among roughly 2,300,000 clones listed, 85% to 95% were seen once. The source is a man between 18 and 35 years old in good health. Some clones in this sample may be carry-over from other donors' samples. The chain has TRBV18 and TRBJ1-1, with TRBD1 as a possible D gene (6 bases). The sample comprised naive CD4+ T cells from PBMCs. Subset denoted: CD45RA+ positively selected. The CDR3 DNA is TGTGCCAGCTCACCCCAGGACAGGAACACTGAAGCTTTCTTT. Protein product: CASSPQDRNTEAFF.